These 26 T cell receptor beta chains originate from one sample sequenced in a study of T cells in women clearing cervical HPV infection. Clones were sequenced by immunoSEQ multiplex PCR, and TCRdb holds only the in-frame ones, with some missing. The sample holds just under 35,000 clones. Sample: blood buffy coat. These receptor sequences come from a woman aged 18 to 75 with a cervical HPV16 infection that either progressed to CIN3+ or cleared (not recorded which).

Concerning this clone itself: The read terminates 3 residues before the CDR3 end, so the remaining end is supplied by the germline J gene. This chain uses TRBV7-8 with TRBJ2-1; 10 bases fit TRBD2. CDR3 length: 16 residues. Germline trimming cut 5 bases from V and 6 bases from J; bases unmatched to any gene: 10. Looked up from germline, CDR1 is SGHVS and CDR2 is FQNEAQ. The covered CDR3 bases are TGTGCCAGCAGCACCAGTCTAGGACTAGCGGCCAATGAG. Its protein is CASSTSLGLAANE. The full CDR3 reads CASSTSLGLAANEQFF.

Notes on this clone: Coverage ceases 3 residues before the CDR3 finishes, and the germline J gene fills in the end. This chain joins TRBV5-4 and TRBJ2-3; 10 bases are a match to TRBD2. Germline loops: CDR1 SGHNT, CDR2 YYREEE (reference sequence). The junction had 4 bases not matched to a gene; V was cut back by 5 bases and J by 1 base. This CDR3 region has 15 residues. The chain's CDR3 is CASSYSGGRTDTQYF. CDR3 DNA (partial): TGTGCCAGCAGTTATAGCGGGGGGCGCACAGATACG. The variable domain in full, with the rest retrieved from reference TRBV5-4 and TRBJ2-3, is ETGVTQSPTHLIKTRGQQVTLRCSSQSGHNTVSWYQQALGQGPQFIFQYYREEENGRGNFPPRFSGLQFPNYSSELNVNALELDDSALYLCASSYSGGRTDTQYFGPGTRLTVL.

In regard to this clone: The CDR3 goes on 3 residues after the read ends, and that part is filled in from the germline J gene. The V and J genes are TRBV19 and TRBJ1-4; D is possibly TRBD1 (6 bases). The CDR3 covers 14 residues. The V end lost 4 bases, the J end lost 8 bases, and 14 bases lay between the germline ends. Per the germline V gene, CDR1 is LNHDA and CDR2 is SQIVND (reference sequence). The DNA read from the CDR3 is TGTGCCAGTAGTACCGGACAGCGCTCGGAAAAA. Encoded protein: CASSTGQRSEK. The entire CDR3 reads CASSTGQRSEKLFF.

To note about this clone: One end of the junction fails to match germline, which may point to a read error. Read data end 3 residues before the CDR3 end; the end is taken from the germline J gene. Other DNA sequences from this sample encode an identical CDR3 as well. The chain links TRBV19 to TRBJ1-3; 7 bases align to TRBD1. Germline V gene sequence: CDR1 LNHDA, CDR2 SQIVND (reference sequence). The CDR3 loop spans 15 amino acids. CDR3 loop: CASHLGTASGNTIYF. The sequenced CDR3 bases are TGTGCCAGCCACCTAGGGACAGCCTCTGGAAACACT.

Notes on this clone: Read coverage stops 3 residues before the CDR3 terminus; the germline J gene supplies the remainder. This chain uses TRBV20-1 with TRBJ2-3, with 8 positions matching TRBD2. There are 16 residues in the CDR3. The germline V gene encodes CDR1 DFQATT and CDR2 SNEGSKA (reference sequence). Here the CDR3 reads CSARKRAGVTQETQYF. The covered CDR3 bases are TGCAGTGCTAGGAAGCGAGCGGGGGTAACTCAAGAGACG.

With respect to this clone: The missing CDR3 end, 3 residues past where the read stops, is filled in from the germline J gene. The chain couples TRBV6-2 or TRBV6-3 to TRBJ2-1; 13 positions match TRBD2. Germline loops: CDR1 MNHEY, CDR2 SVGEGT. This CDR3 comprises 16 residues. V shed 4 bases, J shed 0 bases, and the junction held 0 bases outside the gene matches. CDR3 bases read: TGTGCCAGCAGTTGGACTAGCGGGAGCTCCTACAATGAG. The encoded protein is CASSWTSGSSYNE. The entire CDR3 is CASSWTSGSSYNEQFF.

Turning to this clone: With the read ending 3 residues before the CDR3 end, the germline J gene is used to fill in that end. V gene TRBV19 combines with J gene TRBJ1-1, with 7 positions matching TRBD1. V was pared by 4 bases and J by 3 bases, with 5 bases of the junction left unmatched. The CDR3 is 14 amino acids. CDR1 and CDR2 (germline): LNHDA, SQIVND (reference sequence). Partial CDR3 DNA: TGTGCCAGTAGTACGGTAGGGGGCCACACTGAA. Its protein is CASSTVGGHTE. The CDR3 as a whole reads CASSTVGGHTEAFF.

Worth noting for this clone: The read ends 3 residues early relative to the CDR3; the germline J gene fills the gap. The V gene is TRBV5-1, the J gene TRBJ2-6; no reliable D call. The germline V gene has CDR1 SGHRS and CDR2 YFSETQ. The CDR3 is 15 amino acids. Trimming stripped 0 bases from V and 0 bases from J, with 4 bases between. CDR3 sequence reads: CASSLGSSGANVLTF. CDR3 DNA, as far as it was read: TGCGCCAGCAGCTTGGGTAGCTCTGGGGCCAACGTC. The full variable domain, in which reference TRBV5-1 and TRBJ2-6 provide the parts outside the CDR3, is KAGVTQTPRYLIKTRGQQVTLSCSPISGHRSVSWYQQTPGQGLQFLFEYFSETQRNKGNFPGRFSGRQFSNSRSEMNVSTLELGDSALYLCASSLGSSGANVLTFGAGSRLTVL.

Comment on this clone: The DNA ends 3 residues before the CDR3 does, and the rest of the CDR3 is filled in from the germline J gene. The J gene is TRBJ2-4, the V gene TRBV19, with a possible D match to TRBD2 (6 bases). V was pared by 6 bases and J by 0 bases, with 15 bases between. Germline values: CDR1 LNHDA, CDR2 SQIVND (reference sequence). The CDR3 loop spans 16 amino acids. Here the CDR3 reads CASSISGLLAKNIQYF. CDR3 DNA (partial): TGTGCCAGTAGCATTTCAGGACTACTAGCCAAAAACATT.

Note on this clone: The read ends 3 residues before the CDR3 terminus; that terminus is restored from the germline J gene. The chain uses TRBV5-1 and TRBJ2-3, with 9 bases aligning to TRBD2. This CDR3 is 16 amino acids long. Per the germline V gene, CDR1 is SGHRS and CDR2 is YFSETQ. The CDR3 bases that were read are TGCGCCAGCAGTGCGTTTAGCGGGGGATCTCAAGAGACG. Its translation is CASSAFSGGSQET. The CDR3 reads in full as CASSAFSGGSQETQYF.

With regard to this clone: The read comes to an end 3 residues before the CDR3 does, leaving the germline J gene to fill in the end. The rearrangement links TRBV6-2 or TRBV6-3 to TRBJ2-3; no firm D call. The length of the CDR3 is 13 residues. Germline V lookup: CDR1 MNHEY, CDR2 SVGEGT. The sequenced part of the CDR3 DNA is TGTGCCAGCGGAACCAGGATCCGAGAGACG. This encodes CASGTRIRET. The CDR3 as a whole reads CASGTRIRETQYF.

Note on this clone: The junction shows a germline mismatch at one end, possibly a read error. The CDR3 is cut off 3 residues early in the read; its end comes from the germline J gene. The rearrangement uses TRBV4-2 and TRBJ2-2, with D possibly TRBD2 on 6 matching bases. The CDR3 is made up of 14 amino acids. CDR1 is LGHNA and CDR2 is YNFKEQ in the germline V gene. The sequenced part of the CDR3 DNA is TGCGCCAGCAGGTCGGGGGCGAACACCGGGGAG. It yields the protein CASRSGANTGE. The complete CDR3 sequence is CASRSGANTGELFF.

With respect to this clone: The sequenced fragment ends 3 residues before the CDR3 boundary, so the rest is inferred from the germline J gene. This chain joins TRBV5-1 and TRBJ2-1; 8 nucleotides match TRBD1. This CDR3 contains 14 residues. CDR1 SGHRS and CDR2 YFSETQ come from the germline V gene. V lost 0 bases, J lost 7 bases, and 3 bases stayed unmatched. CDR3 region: CASSLGQGLNEQFF. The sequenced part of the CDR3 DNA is TGCGCCAGCAGCTTGGGACAGGGGTTAAATGAG.

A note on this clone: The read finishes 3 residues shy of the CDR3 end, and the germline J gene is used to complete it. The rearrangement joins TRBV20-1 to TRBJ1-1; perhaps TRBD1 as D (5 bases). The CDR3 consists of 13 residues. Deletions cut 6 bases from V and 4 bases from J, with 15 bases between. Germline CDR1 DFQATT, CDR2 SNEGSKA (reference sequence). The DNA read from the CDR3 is TGCAGTGCCACCCAGGGTTTGGGCACTGAA. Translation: CSATQGLGTE. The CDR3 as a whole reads CSATQGLGTEAFF.

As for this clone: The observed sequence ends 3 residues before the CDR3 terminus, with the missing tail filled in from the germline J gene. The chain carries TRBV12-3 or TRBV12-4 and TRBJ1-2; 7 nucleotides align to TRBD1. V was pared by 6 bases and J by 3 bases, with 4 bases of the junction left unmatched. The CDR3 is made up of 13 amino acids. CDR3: CASSDRDHYGYTF. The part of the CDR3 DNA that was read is TGTGCCAGCAGCGACAGGGATCACTATGGC.

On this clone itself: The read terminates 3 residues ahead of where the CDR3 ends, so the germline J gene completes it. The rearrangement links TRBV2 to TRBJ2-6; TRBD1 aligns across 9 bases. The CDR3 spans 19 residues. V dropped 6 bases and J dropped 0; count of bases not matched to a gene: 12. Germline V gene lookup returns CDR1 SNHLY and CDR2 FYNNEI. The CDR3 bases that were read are TGTGCCAGCAGAGCCGGGACAGGGACCCATTTCTCTGGGGCCAACGTC. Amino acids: CASRAGTGTHFSGANV. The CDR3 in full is CASRAGTGTHFSGANVLTF.

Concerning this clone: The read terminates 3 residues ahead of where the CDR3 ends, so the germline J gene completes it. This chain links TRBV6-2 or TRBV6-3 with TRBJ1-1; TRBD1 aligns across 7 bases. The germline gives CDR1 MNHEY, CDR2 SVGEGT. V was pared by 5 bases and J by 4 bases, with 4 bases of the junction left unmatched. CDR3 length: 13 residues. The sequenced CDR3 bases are TGTGCCAGCAGTCGACCAGGGGGCACTGAA. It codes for CASSRPGGTE. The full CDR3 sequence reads CASSRPGGTEAFF.

The CDR3 DNA, read in part, is TGCAGTGCTAGGACTAGCGGGGGAAAGGTTATT. Translated, it gives CSARTSGGKVI. In full, the CDR3 reads CSARTSGGKVIQYF. The chain has TRBV20-1 and TRBJ2-4, with 12 bases lining up with TRBD2. The CDR3 extends 3 residues past the end of the read, so its final part is completed from the germline J gene. Germline-derived CDR1 and CDR2 are DFQATT and SNEGSKA (reference sequence). The CDR3 runs 14 residues.

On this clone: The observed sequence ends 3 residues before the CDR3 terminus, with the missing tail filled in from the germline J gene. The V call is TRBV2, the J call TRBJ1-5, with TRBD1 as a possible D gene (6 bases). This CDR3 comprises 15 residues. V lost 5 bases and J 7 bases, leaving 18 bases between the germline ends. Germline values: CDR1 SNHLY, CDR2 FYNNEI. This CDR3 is CASSTDSLMQQPQHF. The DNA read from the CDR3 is TGTGCCAGCAGTACGGACAGCTTAATGCAGCAGCCC.

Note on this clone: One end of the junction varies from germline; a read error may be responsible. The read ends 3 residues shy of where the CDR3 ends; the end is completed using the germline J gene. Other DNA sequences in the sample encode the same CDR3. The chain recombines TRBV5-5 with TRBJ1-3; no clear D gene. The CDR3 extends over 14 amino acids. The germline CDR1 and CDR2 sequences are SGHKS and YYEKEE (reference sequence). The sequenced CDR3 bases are TGTGCCAGCAGCTTGTCTAGCTCTGGAAACACA. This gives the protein CASSLSSSGNT. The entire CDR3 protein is CASSLSSSGNTIYF.

The sequenced part of the CDR3 DNA is TGTGCCAGCATCGAGGGGCCCAGCTCCTATAATTCACCC. As protein: CASIEGPSSYNSP. The complete CDR3 sequence is CASIEGPSSYNSPLHF. The rearrangement joins TRBV2 to TRBJ1-6; D might be TRBD1 (5 bases). The read ends 3 residues before the CDR3 terminus; that terminus is restored from the germline J gene. The V end was cut by 7 bases, the J end by 0 bases, with 13 bases between. The germline V gene has CDR1 SNHLY and CDR2 FYNNEI. The CDR3 is made up of 16 amino acids.

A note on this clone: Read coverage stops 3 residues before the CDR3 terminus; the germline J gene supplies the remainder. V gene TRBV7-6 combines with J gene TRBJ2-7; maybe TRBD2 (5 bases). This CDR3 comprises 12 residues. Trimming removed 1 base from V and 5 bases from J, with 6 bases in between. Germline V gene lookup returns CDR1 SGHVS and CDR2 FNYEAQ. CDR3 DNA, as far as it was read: TGTGCCAGCAGCTTAGGGCGGGACGAG. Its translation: CASSLGRDE. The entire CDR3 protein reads CASSLGRDEQYF.

The CDR3 loop is CASSPQESTDTQYF. The CDR3 bases that were read are TGTGCCAGCAGCCCTCAGGAAAGCACAGATACG. The chain couples TRBV11-3 to TRBJ2-3, with D uncertain. The CDR3 is cut off 3 residues early in the read; its end comes from the germline J gene. V lost 5 bases to trimming and J lost 0 bases, with 9 bases between them. CDR1 and CDR2 (germline): SGHNT, YENEEA. The CDR3 covers 14 residues.

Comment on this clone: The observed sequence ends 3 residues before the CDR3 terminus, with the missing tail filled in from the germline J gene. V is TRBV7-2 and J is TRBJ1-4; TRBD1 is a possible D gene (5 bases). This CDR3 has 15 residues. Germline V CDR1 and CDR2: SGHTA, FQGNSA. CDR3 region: CASSPDGTGANVLFF. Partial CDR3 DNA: TGTGCCAGCAGCCCAGATGGCACTGGGGCCAACGTA.

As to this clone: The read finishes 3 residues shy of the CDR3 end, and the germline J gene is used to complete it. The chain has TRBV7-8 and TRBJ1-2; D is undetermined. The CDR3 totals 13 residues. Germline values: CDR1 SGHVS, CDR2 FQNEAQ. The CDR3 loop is CASSLGEFLRYTF. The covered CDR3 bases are TGTGCCAGCAGCTTAGGCGAGTTTCTTCGC.

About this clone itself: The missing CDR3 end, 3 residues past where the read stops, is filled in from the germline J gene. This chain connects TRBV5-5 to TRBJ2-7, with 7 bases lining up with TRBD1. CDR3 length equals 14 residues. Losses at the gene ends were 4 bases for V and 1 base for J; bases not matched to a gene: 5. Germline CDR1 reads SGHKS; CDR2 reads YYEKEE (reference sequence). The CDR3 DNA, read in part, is TGTGCCAGCAGCCCTGGGACAGCTTCCTACGAG. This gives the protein CASSPGTASYE. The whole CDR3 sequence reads CASSPGTASYEQYF. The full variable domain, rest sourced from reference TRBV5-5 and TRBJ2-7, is DAGVTQSPTHLIKTRGQQVTLRCSPISGHKSVSWYQQVLGQGPQFIFQYYEKEERGRGNFPDRFSARQFPNYSSELNVNALLLGDSALYLCASSPGTASYEQYFGPGTRLTVT.